This TCR beta chain was sequenced for a study of early T cells in non-severe SARS-CoV-2 infection. About the research overall: Chains from this unsorted whole-blood bulk RNA could not be paired.

Researchers attached unique molecular identifiers to individual cDNA molecules. Using its own MiXCR run on the 5' RACE reads, TCRdb lists one record per CDR3 protein. Of tens of thousands of distinct CDR3 sequences in the sample, roughly an eighth are singletons; the top ten hold about 5%. Study-level findings and limits: Comparison of clonotypes with VDJdb favored anti-spike CD8 responses while missing private and CD4 specificities.

This clonotype was seen only a few times. Its antigen remains unknown. Germline V gene data show CDR1 as SGHAT and CDR2 as FQNNGV. Germline trimming cut 5 bases from V and 2 bases from J; bases unmatched to any gene: 9. The length of the CDR3 is 16 residues. The chain links TRBV11-2 to TRBJ2-1; TRBD1 matches at 7 bases. This TCR came from an adult who was a healthcare worker with PCR-confirmed SARS-CoV-2 infection or an uninfected control (not recorded which). Sequencing was carried out using whole blood. CDR3 sequence (DNA): TGTGCCAGCAGCCCCCGGACAGGCGAACCCTACAATGAGCAGTTCTTC. Translating it yields CASSPRTGEPYNEQFF.